This TCR beta chain was observed in a study of CD8 T cells in Susac syndrome. The overall study: At blood draw, Susac syndrome patients were therapy-naive, on corticosteroids, or on intravenous immunoglobulin alone. Study results and caveats: There was no clonal expansion in the CD4+ T cell repertoires of Susac syndrome.

Regarding this clonotype: The antigen remains undetermined.

After extraction with the RNeasy kit, roughly 0.45 to 1 ug of the RNA was reverse transcribed using random hexamers. The amplification used immunoSEQ multiplex PCR on TCR beta CDR3; it spanned 54 Vbeta and 13 Jbeta. TCRdb redid the calling of the immunoSEQ multiplex PCR reads with MiXCR, one entry per CDR3 protein. Among 210,000 or so distinct CDR3 sequences listed, approximately 94% were seen once. V gave up 6 bases and J gave up 6 bases, with 11 bases separating them. The CDR3 is made up of 12 amino acids. Germline assignment: CDR1 MNHNY and CDR2 SVGAGI (reference sequence). The sequencing input was CD4+ T cells from PBMCs. The sequence was obtained from a human donor with Susac syndrome. The V and J genes are TRBV6-6 and TRBJ1-2; D is undetermined. The CDR3 protein is CASRSGYDGYTF. CDR3 DNA sequence: TGTGCCAGCAGGTCAGGTTACGATGGCTACACCTTC.